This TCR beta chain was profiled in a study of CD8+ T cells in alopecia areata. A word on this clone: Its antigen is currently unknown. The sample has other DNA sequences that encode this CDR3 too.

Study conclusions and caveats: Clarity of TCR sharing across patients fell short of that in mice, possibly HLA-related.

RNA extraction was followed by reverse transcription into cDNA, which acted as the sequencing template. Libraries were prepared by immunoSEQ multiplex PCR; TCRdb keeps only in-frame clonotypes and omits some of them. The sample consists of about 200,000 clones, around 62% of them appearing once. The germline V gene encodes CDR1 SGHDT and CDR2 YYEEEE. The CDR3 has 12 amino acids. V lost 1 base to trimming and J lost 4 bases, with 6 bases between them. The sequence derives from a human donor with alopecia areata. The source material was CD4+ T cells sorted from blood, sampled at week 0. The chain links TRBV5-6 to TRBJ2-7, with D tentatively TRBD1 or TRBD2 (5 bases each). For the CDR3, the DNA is TGTGCCAGCAGCTTGTGGGGGTACGAGCAGTACTTC. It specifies CASSLWGYEQYF.